This T cell receptor (beta chain) derives from a study of blood T cell repertoires in COVID-19 (dated by TCRdb to 2018 to 2021). The study in broad terms: The collaborator samples originated in the United States, Italy and Spain and spanned the acute and convalescent phases of COVID-19. The material from the prospective study consisted of cDNA or gDNA derived from T cells, B-cell-depleted T cells, or PBMCs. Subjects who had been exposed to COVID-19, were actively infected with it, or had recovered from it provided the deeply sampled blood TCRbeta repertoires that made up the dataset. The repertoires were released in a freely available public database intended as a resource for research on the immune response to SARS-CoV-2. Samples were obtained from the ongoing ImmuneRACE study (first 160 participants) and from 1,254 subjects provided by 6 global collaborators. A de-identified subject ID, COVID-19 status, age in years and sex were almost always included in the sample metadata. Where available, HLA class I and class II types were taken from metadata supplied by the sample provider and were not determined by assay-based typing.

Points the paper makes about the study in general: The amount of clinical and demographic metadata varied by source and participant and was provided uncurated.

The collaborating institutions used their own protocols to collect whole blood in K2EDTA tubes. For TCRbeta analysis, collaborators shipped samples as frozen whole blood, isolated PBMCs, or DNA extracted from either of those sample types. TCRbeta CDR3 regions were amplified from genomic DNA using the immunoSEQ Assay, a bias-controlled multiplex PCR. On the study's bioinformatics: Within the assay, amplification of reference gene primers was used to estimate how many nucleated cells each sample contained. To quantify the absolute abundance of each unique TCRbeta CDR3 rearrangement, sequence reads were collapsed and filtered. For each sample, productive Simpson clonality was calculated by taking the square root of Simpson's diversity index across productive rearrangements. TCRdb obtained this table from immuneACCESS and retained in-frame rearrangements with V and J assigned. These tables miss some clones; where compared with another copy, unresolved V genes account for less than half of the shortfall, and the remainder is unexplained. V and J calls and clone size are given by that table; D and trimming were obtained from the DNA. For this sample there are 300,000 or so clones; 87% appear just once. 1% of the sample comes from the top ten.

From the cysteine up to the phenylalanine, the CDR3 has a length of 12 residues. The only DNA kept is the CDR3, 36 bases in frame from the first base. V was cut back by 4 bases and J by 0 bases, leaving a gap of 5 bases between them. CDR1 SGHDT and CDR2 YYEEEE were looked up in the germline V gene. About this clone: Its target antigen remains unknown. No much larger clonotype is one base removed from it; base qualities were not supplied.

Material: peripheral blood. Rearrangement joined TRBV5-6 to TRBJ2-7; possibly the D gene is TRBD2, per 5 matching bases. This TCR came from a man aged 50-60 years with active or convalescent COVID-19. The DNA sequence follows: TGTGCCAGCAGCCGGGGCTCCTACGAGCAGTACTTC. This gives the protein CASSRGSYEQYF.